This T cell receptor beta chain was observed in a study of blood T cell repertoires in COVID-19 (dated by TCRdb to 2020 to 2021). Background for the entire study: The collaborator samples originated in the United States, Italy and Spain and spanned the acute and convalescent phases of COVID-19. The material from the prospective study consisted of cDNA or gDNA derived from T cells, B-cell-depleted T cells, or PBMCs. Subjects who had been exposed to COVID-19, were actively infected with it, or had recovered from it provided the deeply sampled blood TCRbeta repertoires that made up the dataset. The repertoires were released in a freely available public database intended as a resource for research on the immune response to SARS-CoV-2. The samples were drawn from two sources: the first 160 participants of the ongoing ImmuneRACE study, and 1,000 to 1,500 subjects contributed by 6 global collaborators. Nearly every sample came with metadata listing a de-identified subject ID, COVID-19 status, age in years and sex. Where available, HLA class I and class II types were obtained from metadata supplied by the sample provider rather than from assay-based typing.

The immunoSEQ Assay, a bias-controlled multiplex PCR, was used to amplify TCRbeta CDR3 regions from genomic DNA. Per the authors' processing: Within the assay, amplification of reference gene primers was used to estimate how many nucleated cells each sample contained. Sequence reads were collapsed and filtered to measure the absolute abundance of every unique TCRbeta CDR3 rearrangement. For each sample, productive Simpson clonality was calculated as the square root of Simpson's diversity index over productive rearrangements. TCRdb limited this immuneACCESS table to in-frame rearrangements with V and J called. A share of clones is missing; checked studies link under half to unresolved V genes, and the rest is unexplained. The D gene and trimming were derived from the DNA, and the V and J assignments and clone size from that table. The sample table holds about 150,000 clones, of which about 89% were seen once. Less than 0.6% of the sample is held by the ten biggest clonotypes.

In regard to this clone: No antigen is known for it. Qualities for individual bases were not recorded, and no much larger clone is one base off.

The germline V gene supplies CDR1 SGDLS and CDR2 YYNGEE. Spanning cysteine to phenylalanine, the CDR3 consists of 13 amino acids. Here the CDR3 DNA is all that survives: 39 bases in frame from base 1. Deletion took 4 bases off V and 4 bases off J, with a span of 11 bases between the germline ends. What the authors observed across the whole study: Clinical and demographic metadata were provided uncurated, with the amount varying by source and participant.

The collaborating institutions used their own protocols to collect whole blood in K2EDTA tubes. For TCRbeta analysis, collaborator samples were shipped as frozen whole blood, as isolated PBMCs, or as DNA extracted from either sample type. The source material was peripheral blood. The V and J genes are TRBV9 and TRBJ2-5, and TRBD2 may be the D gene, going by 6 matching bases. The clonotype comes from a middle-aged man with acute or convalescent COVID-19. The sequenced DNA is TGTGCCAGCAGCCTCCACGGGGGAGAGACCCAGTACTTC. This translates into CASSLHGGETQYF.